This TCR beta chain comes out of a study of glioma-infiltrating T cells. Germline V gene sequence: CDR1 MNHEY, CDR2 SMNVEV (reference sequence). This CDR3 contains 15 residues. Trimming removed 5 bases from V and 10 bases from J; junction bases left unmatched: 15. The iRepertoire nested amplicon-rescue multiplex PCR amplified TCR alpha and beta CDR3s from RNA. TCRdb fed the multiplex PCR reads into MiXCR, producing one record per CDR3 protein. The table records about 400,000 distinct CDR3 sequences, roughly two fifths of them present only once. Sequenced input: glioma tissue, nonneoplastic brain tissue, or PBMCs (not recorded which). The chain combines TRBV27 with TRBJ1-1; 8 bases map to TRBD1. This clonotype was sampled from a human donor with low-grade glioma or glioblastoma, undergoing nonglioma brain surgery, or in good health (not recorded which). The CDR3: CASSRERQGTRLAFF. CDR3 nucleotide sequence: TGTGCCAGCAGTCGAGAGAGACAGGGGACAAGATTAGCTTTCTTT.